The sequence of this T cell receptor beta chain was determined in a study of blood T cell repertoires in COVID-19. Study-wide background: T cells, B-cell-depleted T cells, or PBMCs provided the cDNA or gDNA that served as material.

CDR3 length: 15 residues. V gave up 1 base and J gave up 5 bases, with 14 bases separating them. CDR1 is SGHVS and CDR2 is FNYEAQ in the germline V gene. Profiling relied on immunoSEQ multiplex PCR, and the TCRdb table lists in-frame clones only, not all of them. The repertoire holds some 270,000 clones, roughly 87% seen once, with roughly 4.5% in the top ten. Sequences were obtained from peripheral blood. The TCR originated in a woman between 35 and 50 years old who had recovered from COVID-19. The chain joins TRBV7-6 to TRBJ2-5; TRBD1 is a possible D gene (6 bases). CDR3 nucleotide sequence: TGTGCCAGCAGCTTAGGGGACAACGAAGTGGAGACCCAGTACTTC. Protein sequence: CASSLGDNEVETQYF.